This T cell receptor beta chain is drawn from a study of Graves' ophthalmopathy and Graves' hyperthyroidism. Looking at the study overall: Stable hyperthyroidism denotes an absence of ophthalmopathy throughout 18 months of follow-up.

Beta-chain TCR CDR3 regions were amplified from RNA transcripts. HTBI-primed first-round RT-PCR preceded second-round multiplex PCR. TCRdb used MiXCR to reprocess the multiplex PCR reads, holding one entry per CDR3 protein. The data show over a million distinct CDR3 sequences, 36% seen once. The evidence that diagnosis relied on was clinical symptoms, serum thyroxine, TRAb, thyroid ultrasound and orbital computed tomography. The CDR3 is made up of 15 amino acids. The V gene's germline CDR1 is SGHVS and CDR2 FNYEAQ. V lost 11 bases and J lost 0, with 17 bases in between. The study's findings and limits: Blood samples also showed most expanded thyroid clonotypes exceeding 0.001 frequency.

As regards this clonotype: Its target is not known.

The chain couples TRBV7-6 to TRBJ1-5, with D perhaps TRBD1 (6 bases). Sequenced: peripheral blood or thyroid tissue (not recorded which). The source of this sequence is an adult man with Graves' hyperthyroidism. The CDR3 DNA reads as TGTGCCTCAGGGGAAACAGGCTCTAGCAATCAGCCCCAGCATTTT. Its protein product is CASGETGSSNQPQHF.